A selection of T cell receptor beta chains follows, all from one sample in a study of T-cell memory formation after mild COVID-19. TCRdb redid the calling of the 5' RACE reads with MiXCR, one entry per CDR3 protein. Of around 320,000 distinct CDR3 sequences in the sample, approximately 20% were seen once. What was sequenced was PBMCs or a T cell subset sorted from them (not recorded which). The receptors derive from a man aged 18 to 30 who had mild COVID-19 (a few samples of this study predate the infection). Cell type and time point are not known. The CDR3 runs from the conserved cysteine through the conserved F or W. Each record gives: clone size, J gene, V gene, D gene, CDR3 protein, CDR3 DNA. D genes are given only for firm matches. Expanded clones get a size class; other rows say once, few or many, or leave the size out.

size: NA
J: TRBJ2-3
V: TRBV5-1
D: TRBD1
CDR3: CASSFLPGGPSTDTQYF
DNA: TGCGCCAGCAGCTTCCTTCCAGGGGGCCCTAGCACAGATACGCAGTATTTT

size: NA
J: TRBJ2-3
V: TRBV4-1
D: NA
CDR3: CASSQSLSGGPFTDTQYF
DNA: TGCGCCAGCAGCCAGAGTCTTTCCGGGGGCCCTTTCACAGATACGCAGTATTTT

size: few
J: TRBJ1-1
V: TRBV3-1
D: TRBD1
CDR3: CASSQPPGQGGTEAFF
DNA: TGTGCCAGCAGCCAACCTCCGGGACAGGGGGGAACTGAAGCTTTCTTT

size: few
J: TRBJ2-3
V: TRBV10-3
D: TRBD2
CDR3: CAIRDSGGLVDTQYF
DNA: TGTGCCATCAGAGATAGCGGGGGGTTGGTAGATACGCAGTATTTT

size: NA
J: TRBJ2-7
V: TRBV2
D: NA
CDR3: CASSEWGSYEQYF
DNA: TGTGCCAGCAGTGAGTGGGGATCCTACGAGCAGTACTTC

size: many
J: TRBJ2-1
V: TRBV4-3
D: TRBD2
CDR3: CASSQLAGEYNEQFF
DNA: TGCGCCAGCAGCCAGCTAGCGGGGGAATACAATGAGCAGTTCTTC

size: NA
J: TRBJ1-1
V: TRBV7-9
D: NA
CDR3: CASSFGGGVNTEAFF
DNA: TGTGCCAGCAGCTTTGGAGGGGGGGTGAACACTGAAGCTTTCTTT

size: few
J: TRBJ2-2
V: TRBV7-2
D: NA
CDR3: CASSLINTGELFF
DNA: TGTGCCAGCAGCTTAATCAACACCGGGGAGCTGTTTTTT

size: once
J: TRBJ1-1
V: TRBV5-1
D: TRBD1
CDR3: CASSPTGLRDSEAFF
DNA: TGCGCCAGCAGCCCGACTGGACTCCGGGACAGTGAAGCTTTCTTT

size: NA
J: TRBJ2-3
V: TRBV7-9
D: TRBD2
CDR3: CASSLPAGETDTQYF
DNA: TGTGCCAGCAGCTTACCAGCGGGGGAAACAGATACGCAGTATTTT

size: few
J: TRBJ2-7
V: TRBV20-1
D: TRBD2
CDR3: CSLSGGHSYEQYF
DNA: TGCAGTCTTAGCGGGGGCCACTCCTACGAGCAGTACTTC

size: NA
J: TRBJ1-6
V: TRBV6-2/TRBV6-3
D: TRBD1
CDR3: CASSWEIGTATYGSPLHF
DNA: TGTGCCAGCAGTTGGGAGATCGGGACAGCAACTTACGGCTCACCCCTCCACTTT

size: few
J: TRBJ2-7
V: TRBV12-5
D: NA
CDR3: CASGLVLGRRGYEQYF
DNA: TGTGCTAGTGGTTTGGTACTGGGTCGTCGCGGGTACGAGCAGTACTTC

size: few
J: TRBJ2-5
V: TRBV14
D: NA
CDR3: CASSQVSLQETQYF
DNA: TGTGCCAGCAGCCAAGTATCGCTACAAGAGACCCAGTACTTC

size: NA
J: TRBJ1-2
V: TRBV12-3/TRBV12-4
D: NA
CDR3: CASIQSGGGGYTF
DNA: TGTGCCAGCATTCAATCCGGGGGCGGGGGCTACACCTTC

size: few
J: TRBJ2-1
V: TRBV7-6
D: TRBD1
CDR3: CASSLRSGGDEQFF
DNA: TGTGCCAGCAGCTTAAGGTCAGGGGGCGATGAGCAGTTCTTC

size: few
J: TRBJ1-6
V: TRBV20-1
D: NA
CDR3: CSARDQGRPLHF
DNA: TGCAGTGCTAGAGACCAGGGGAGGCCCCTCCACTTT

size: many
J: TRBJ1-1
V: TRBV7-2
D: NA
CDR3: CASSLAGNTEAFF
DNA: TGTGCCAGCAGCTTAGCAGGGAACACTGAAGCTTTCTTT

size: NA
J: TRBJ2-3
V: TRBV9
D: NA
CDR3: CASSVDASDTQYF
DNA: TGTGCCAGCAGCGTAGATGCCTCAGATACGCAGTATTTT

size: few
J: TRBJ2-3
V: TRBV4-1
D: NA
CDR3: CASSQVWTGTDTQYF
DNA: TGCGCCAGCAGCCAAGTATGGACAGGCACAGATACGCAGTATTTT

size: NA
J: TRBJ1-1
V: TRBV4-1
D: NA
CDR3: CASSQVPQEDTEYEAFF
DNA: TGCGCCAGCAGCCAAGTACCCCAGGAGGACACGGAATATGAAGCTTTCTTT

size: NA
J: TRBJ2-3
V: TRBV5-1
D: NA
CDR3: CASSLGTVRTDTQYF
DNA: TGCGCCAGCAGCTTGGGGACGGTACGCACAGATACGCAGTATTTT

size: few
J: TRBJ2-5
V: TRBV4-1
D: NA
CDR3: CASSPRQGGETQYF
DNA: TGCGCCAGCAGCCCCCGACAGGGAGGAGAGACCCAGTACTTC

size: NA
J: TRBJ2-7
V: TRBV3-1
D: NA
CDR3: CASSRGGTYEQYF
DNA: TGTGCCAGCAGCCGCGGTGGGACTTACGAGCAGTACTTC

size: few
J: TRBJ2-5
V: TRBV10-3
D: NA
CDR3: CAISERAAQETQYF
DNA: TGTGCCATCAGTGAAAGGGCAGCCCAAGAGACCCAGTACTTC

size: NA
J: TRBJ1-1
V: TRBV29-1
D: TRBD1
CDR3: CSVVLLQGEVEAFF
DNA: TGCAGCGTTGTCTTACTCCAGGGGGAGGTGGAAGCTTTCTTT

size: few
J: TRBJ1-4
V: TRBV20-1
D: TRBD1
CDR3: CSAPTRDRVEKLFF
DNA: TGCAGTGCACCCACCCGGGACAGGGTTGAAAAACTGTTTTTT

size: NA
J: TRBJ2-1
V: TRBV7-9
D: TRBD2
CDR3: CASSFASGGAYNEQFF
DNA: TGTGCCAGCAGCTTTGCTAGCGGGGGGGCCTACAATGAGCAGTTCTTC

size: NA
J: TRBJ1-4
V: TRBV6-5
D: NA
CDR3: CASSYRKGGEKLFF
DNA: TGTGCCAGCAGTTACAGGAAGGGAGGTGAAAAACTGTTTTTT

size: NA
J: TRBJ1-1
V: TRBV6-5
D: NA
CDR3: CASSYSGRFNTEAFF
DNA: TGTGCCAGCAGTTACTCCGGCAGATTTAACACTGAAGCTTTCTTT

size: few
J: TRBJ2-3
V: TRBV24-1
D: NA
CDR3: CATSSPDTQYF
DNA: TGTGCCACCAGTTCACCAGATACGCAGTATTTT

size: few
J: TRBJ1-4
V: TRBV28
D: NA
CDR3: CASSSGPTNEKLFF
DNA: TGTGCCAGCAGTTCGGGGCCCACTAATGAAAAACTGTTTTTT

size: few
J: TRBJ2-4
V: TRBV7-8
D: TRBD1
CDR3: CASSFPSTGGSTKNIQYF
DNA: TGTGCCAGCAGCTTTCCAAGTACAGGGGGCTCGACCAAAAACATTCAGTACTTC